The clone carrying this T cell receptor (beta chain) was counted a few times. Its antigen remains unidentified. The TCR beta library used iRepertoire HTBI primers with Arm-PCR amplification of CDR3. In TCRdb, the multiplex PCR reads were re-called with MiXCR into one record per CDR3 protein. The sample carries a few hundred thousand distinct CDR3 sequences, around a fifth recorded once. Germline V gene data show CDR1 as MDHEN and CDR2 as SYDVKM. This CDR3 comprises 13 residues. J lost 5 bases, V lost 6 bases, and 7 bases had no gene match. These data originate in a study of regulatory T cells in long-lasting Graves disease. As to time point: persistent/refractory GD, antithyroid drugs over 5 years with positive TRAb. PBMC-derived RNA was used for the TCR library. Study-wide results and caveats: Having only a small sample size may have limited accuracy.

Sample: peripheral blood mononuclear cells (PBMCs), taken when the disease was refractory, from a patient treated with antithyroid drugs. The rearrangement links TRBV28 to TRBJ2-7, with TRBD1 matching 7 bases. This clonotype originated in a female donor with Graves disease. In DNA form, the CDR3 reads TGTGCCAGCAGGGACGACAGGGTCCACGAGCAGTACTTC. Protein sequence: CASRDDRVHEQYF.